The 5 T cell receptor beta chains below come from one sample, sequenced in a study of T cells after yellow fever vaccination. TCRdb re-analysed the 5' RACE reads in MiXCR, keeping a single row per CDR3 protein. The sample lists 500,000 to 700,000 distinct CDR3 sequences, roughly a fifth occurring once. The starting material was PBMCs, obtained 15 days after the yellow fever booster vaccination. The source of these receptors is a man aged 30-40 years who received the YFV17D yellow fever vaccine.

This clonotype was counted a few times. Germline is not matched at one junction end, which may reflect a read error. The rearrangement links TRBV3-1 to TRBJ2-3; possibly TRBD2 for D (5 bases). Germline assignment: CDR1 LGHDT and CDR2 YNNKEL (reference sequence). The CDR3 has 12 amino acids. The CDR3: CASRQGGHTQYF. The CDR3 DNA reads as TGTGCCAGCAGACAAGGAGGACATACGCAGTATTTT.

This chain uses TRBV30 with TRBJ1-3; the D is unclear. This CDR3 has 14 residues. Germline CDR1 and CDR2: GTSNPN and SVGIG (reference sequence). V was pared by 4 bases and J by 2 bases, with 12 bases between. CDR3 DNA: TGTGCCTGGAAGGCCCCCGGTACTGGAAACACCATATATTTT. Its protein product is CAWKAPGTGNTIYF.

This chain links TRBV4-3 with TRBJ2-5; no clear D. V lost 1 base and J lost 5, with 8 bases in between. Germline lookup yields CDR1 LGHNA and CDR2 YSLEER. The CDR3 extends over 13 amino acids. CDR3 bases: TGCGCCAGCAGCCAAGTCGGTGGGGAGACCCAGTACTTC. Its protein product is CASSQVGGETQYF.

The CDR3 nucleotides are TGCGCCACCAACCCCGGGACTAGAAGGGAGACCCAGTACTTC. As protein: CATNPGTRRETQYF. The chain combines TRBV5-1 with TRBJ2-5; 8 bases align to TRBD2. The CDR3 is made up of 14 amino acids. Unmatched junction bases numbered 12, after V lost 9 bases and J lost 5 bases. In germline, CDR1 is SGHRS, CDR2 YFSETQ.

There are a few counts of this clonotype. This chain joins TRBV10-3 and TRBJ2-5; TRBD1 matches at 9 bases. CDR3 size: 13 residues. Germline V CDR1 and CDR2: ENHRY, SYGVKD. V shed 11 bases and J 2 bases; nucleotides not matched to a gene: 6. CDR3 region: CAAKTGGQETQYF. The CDR3 nucleotides read TGTGCCGCCAAGACAGGGGGGCAAGAGACCCAGTACTTC.